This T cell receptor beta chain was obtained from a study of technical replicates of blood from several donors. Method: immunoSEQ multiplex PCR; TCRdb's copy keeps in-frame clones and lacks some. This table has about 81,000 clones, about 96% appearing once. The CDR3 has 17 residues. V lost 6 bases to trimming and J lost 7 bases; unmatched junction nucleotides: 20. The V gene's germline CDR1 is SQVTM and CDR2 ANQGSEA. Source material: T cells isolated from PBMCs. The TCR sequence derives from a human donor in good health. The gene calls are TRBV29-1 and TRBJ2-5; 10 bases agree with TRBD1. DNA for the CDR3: TGCAGCGTCCAAGCTTTCGACAGGGGGCGCGGCGGGGGGACCCAGTACTTC. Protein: CSVQAFDRGRGGGTQYF.